This entry lists 13 T cell receptor beta chains sequenced from one sample in a study of OX40 agonist ivuxolimab in advanced cancers. Using immunoSEQ multiplex PCR, the repertoire was profiled, and TCRdb retains in-frame clones only, with some absent. The sample holds 55,000 to 75,000 clones, 70% to 90% seen once. The sample in question was CD4+ or CD8+ T cells sorted from blood, obtained in a trial of the OX40 agonist ivuxolimab. The receptors were sampled from an adult with an advanced solid tumor such as melanoma, head and neck, liver or kidney cancer.

This chain connects TRBV5-8 to TRBJ2-5; 12 bases map to TRBD2. Germline CDR1 reads SGHTS; CDR2 reads YDEGEE. The CDR3 is made up of 14 amino acids. V was clipped by 6 bases and J by 5 bases; unmatched bases: 5. The CDR3 DNA follows: TGTGCCAGCACTAGCGGGGGGGCTCACGAGACCCAGTACTTC. Protein product: CASTSGGAHETQYF. Drawing the rest from reference TRBV5-8 and TRBJ2-5, the complete variable domain is EAGVTQSPTHLIKTRGQQATLRCSPISGHTSVYWYQQALGLGLQFLLWYDEGEERNRGNFPPRFSGRQFPNYSSELNVNALELEDSALYLCASTSGGAHETQYFGPGTRLLVL.

Worth noting for this clone: The sample carries other DNA sequences with the same CDR3. V usage is TRBV30 and J usage is TRBJ2-7; possibly TRBD1 or TRBD2 for D (5 bases each). Trimming took off 3 bases at V and 6 bases at J, with 15 bases between the two ends. This CDR3 contains 13 residues. Germline assignment: CDR1 GTSNPN and CDR2 SVGIG (reference sequence). CDR3 coding DNA: TGTGCCTGGAGCCGTCTTCGGGACGGCGAGCAGTACTTC. This codes for CAWSRLRDGEQYF.

The rearrangement uses TRBV7-9 and TRBJ1-1; TRBD1 might be the D (6 bases). The CDR3 runs 12 residues. Trimming removed 2 bases at V and 6 bases at J, with 7 bases between. CDR1 and CDR2 from the germline V gene are SEHNR and FQNEAQ (reference sequence). The CDR3 loop is CASSLQGSEAFF. The CDR3 region has the DNA TGTGCCAGCAGCTTACAGGGGTCTGAAGCTTTCTTT.

This chain links TRBV7-9 with TRBJ1-2; D is perhaps TRBD1 (5 bases). The V gene lost 5 bases and the J gene lost 0 bases, with 10 bases spanning the gap. The CDR3 is 14 amino acids. Germline V gene sequence: CDR1 SEHNR, CDR2 FQNEAQ (reference sequence). DNA for the CDR3: TGTGCCAGCAGCACGGGGGAAGCTAACTATGGCTACACCTTC. This codes for CASSTGEANYGYTF.

The chain combines TRBV19 with TRBJ2-4; D might be TRBD1 (6 bases). Looked up from germline, CDR1 is LNHDA and CDR2 is SQIVND (reference sequence). The CDR3 is 16 residues long. V lost 4 bases and J lost 0, with 13 bases in between. CDR3 DNA: TGTGCCAGTAGTAAACAAGGGGGATTAGCCAAAAACATTCAGTACTTC. Encoded protein: CASSKQGGLAKNIQYF.

The chain has TRBV10-3 and TRBJ2-5; D is perhaps TRBD2 (7 bases). The germline V gene has CDR1 ENHRY and CDR2 SYGVKD. This CDR3 has 11 amino acids. V lost 7 bases and J lost 7, with 10 bases in between. CDR3 coding DNA: TGTGCCATCAAGGGGGAGGGGACCCAGTACTTC. It encodes CAIKGEGTQYF.

V and J are TRBV7-2 and TRBJ2-1; 10 bases line up with TRBD2. Germline values: CDR1 SGHTA, CDR2 FQGNSA. The length of the CDR3 is 15 residues. V was pared by 2 bases and J by 7 bases, with 5 bases of the junction left unmatched. The CDR3 nucleotides are TGTGCCAGCAGCTTAAGAGCGGGGGGGCGAAATGAGCAGTTCTTC. It yields the protein CASSLRAGGRNEQFF. Combining the CDR3 with reference TRBV7-2 and TRBJ2-1 gives the whole variable domain GAGVSQSPSNKVTEKGKDVELRCDPISGHTALYWYRQSLGQGLEFLIYFQGNSAPDKSGLPSDRFSAERTGGSVSTLTIQRTQQEDSAVYLCASSLRAGGRNEQFFGPGTRLTVL.

This chain joins TRBV7-2 and TRBJ2-1, with 12 nucleotides matching TRBD2. Per germline, CDR1 SGHTA and CDR2 FQGNSA. This CDR3 contains 15 residues. Unmatched junction bases numbered 5, after V lost 3 bases and J lost 8 bases. In DNA, the CDR3 is TGTGCCAGCAGCTTGCTAGCGGGAGGGCCAGATGAGCAGTTCTTC. This codes for CASSLLAGGPDEQFF.

J is TRBJ2-5 and V is TRBV5-1; possible D gene TRBD2, 6 bases. The CDR3 consists of 16 residues. The ends were cut back, 0 bases at V and 2 bases at J, with 14 bases in the middle. Germline CDR1 and CDR2: SGHRS and YFSETQ. The DNA of the CDR3 is TGCGCCAGCAGCTTGGGAAGGGGACTGGCACAAGAGACCCAGTACTTC. This sequence encodes CASSLGRGLAQETQYF.

This clone occurred once. This chain links TRBV7-2 with TRBJ2-3; the D call may be TRBD1 or TRBD2 (5 bases each). This CDR3 has 16 residues. Trimming took 3 bases from V and 3 from J, leaving 16 bases between them. Per the germline V gene, CDR1 is SGHTA and CDR2 is FQGNSA. The DNA for the CDR3 is TGTGCCAGCAGCTTTTACGGGACCCCGCGGACAGATACGCAGTATTTT. Translation: CASSFYGTPRTDTQYF. Supplemented by reference TRBV7-2 and TRBJ2-3, the full variable domain reads GAGVSQSPSNKVTEKGKDVELRCDPISGHTALYWYRQSLGQGLEFLIYFQGNSAPDKSGLPSDRFSAERTGGSVSTLTIQRTQQEDSAVYLCASSFYGTPRTDTQYFGPGTRLTVL.

This chain connects TRBV2 to TRBJ2-2; D perhaps matches TRBD1 (5 bases). The CDR3 runs to 15 residues. Looked up from germline, CDR1 is SNHLY and CDR2 is FYNNEI. V lost 7 bases and J 0 bases, leaving 12 bases between the germline ends. The CDR3 DNA sequence: TGTGCCAGCAAATACCAGGGTTCGAACACCGGGGAGCTGTTTTTT. Protein sequence: CASKYQGSNTGELFF.

The CDR3 nucleotides read TGCGCCAGCAGTCTTAGTGAGGTTGGGAACATTCAGTACTTC. This gives the protein CASSLSEVGNIQYF. The chain combines TRBV23-1 with TRBJ2-4; no firm D call. TRBV23-1 is identified as an open reading frame with a role that is uncertain. Trimming stripped 4 bases from V and 7 bases from J, with 14 bases between. The CDR3 sequence is 14 residues long.

This sequence joins TRBV5-1 and TRBJ2-5; the match to TRBD2 covers 14 bases. The J call could be wrong; TRBJ2-7 is a better fit for the DNA end. The length of the CDR3 is 20 residues. CDR1 SGHRS and CDR2 YFSETQ come from the germline V gene. The CDR3 loop reads CASSLATTGTSGRSSYEQYF. CDR3 DNA sequence: TGCGCCAGCAGCTTGGCTACCACCGGGACTAGCGGGAGATCGTCCTACGAGCAGTACTTC.